One T cell receptor beta chain is described in this entry. Antigen unknown. These data come from a study of PD-1 blockade in classical Hodgkin lymphoma. Points from the study as a whole: Prior therapy or disease activity may underlie the repertoire differences, whose causes remain undefined. Complete responders had baseline diversity similar to newly diagnosed patients.

Method: immunoSEQ multiplex PCR; TCRdb's copy keeps in-frame clones and lacks some. The data show roughly 50,000 clones, nearly 90% seen once. The CDR3 consists of 12 residues. The ends were cut back, 7 bases at V and 11 bases at J, with 14 bases in the middle. Germline V gene data show CDR1 as SNHLY and CDR2 as FYNNEI. Time point in this sample: cycle 4 day 1 (C4D1), after less than 7 weeks of nivolumab. In every patient, relapse followed autologous stem cell transplantation, while exposure to brentuximab vedotin differed. Best responses were complete response, partial response or progressive disease.

Sequenced material: peripheral blood mononuclear cells (PBMCs), taken before the fourth cycle of nivolumab. The chain joins TRBV2 to TRBJ2-2; TRBD1 is a possible D gene (5 bases). The receptor was isolated from a human donor with classical Hodgkin lymphoma. CDR3 nucleotides: TGTGCCAGCACTTACAGAAGGGGCGAGCTGTTTTTT. This translates into CASTYRRGELFF.